These 14 T cell receptor beta chains came from one sample sequenced in a study of blood T cell repertoires in COVID-19. Assay: immunoSEQ multiplex PCR; the TCRdb copy retains only in-frame clones and omits some. The sample yields fewer than 70,000 clones, around 80% seen once. Sequences were obtained from peripheral blood. Receptors were obtained from a man younger than 40 with COVID-19, enrolled during active disease.

In this sample, this clone turned up once. The CDR3 reads CASSPRQYQQRERRADTQYF. DNA of the CDR3: TGTGCCAGTAGTCCCAGACAATACCAACAGCGGGAGCGGAGGGCAGATACGCAGTATTTT. The rearrangement uses TRBV19 and TRBJ2-3; 8 bases line up with TRBD2. The CDR3 extends over 20 amino acids. J was trimmed by 4 bases and V by 5 bases; bases with no gene match: 23. Per the germline V gene, CDR1 is LNHDA and CDR2 is SQIVND (reference sequence).

This sequence joins TRBV14 and TRBJ2-1; TRBD1 might be the D (5 bases). Trimming pared 4 bases from V and 6 bases from J, leaving 13 bases between. Germline CDR1 is SGHDN and CDR2 is FVKESK. The CDR3 length is 14 residues. CDR3 nucleotide sequence: TGTGCCAGCAGCCCATGGAACAGGACCAATGAGCAGTTCTTC. Translated: CASSPWNRTNEQFF.

The rearrangement links TRBV29-1 to TRBJ1-2; 7 positions match TRBD1. Germline CDR1 reads SQVTM; CDR2 reads ANQGSEA. V lost 4 bases, J lost 0 bases, and 2 bases stayed unmatched. The CDR3 loop spans 13 amino acids. The CDR3 here is CSVGTGANYGYTF. The CDR3 nucleotides are TGCAGCGTTGGGACAGGAGCTAACTATGGCTACACCTTC.

V is TRBV6-6 and J is TRBJ1-2; 8 nucleotides line up with TRBD1. The CDR3 totals 15 residues. Germline V gene lookup returns CDR1 MNHNY and CDR2 SVGAGI (reference sequence). The J segment lost 7 bases and the V segment lost 5 bases, leaving 12 bases of the junction unmatched. CDR3 residues: CASSPYGGTGRGYTF. CDR3 bases: TGTGCCAGCAGTCCCTATGGCGGGACAGGCCGTGGCTACACCTTC.

For this clone: Other DNA sequences in the sample encode the same CDR3. The V call is TRBV12-3 or TRBV12-4, the J call TRBJ2-7, with D unresolved. V lost 5 bases, J lost 1 base, and 9 bases lay in between. The CDR3 length is 13 residues. The CDR3 loop is CASSPDGSYEQYF. CDR3 sequence (DNA): TGTGCCAGCAGTCCTGACGGGTCCTACGAGCAGTACTTC.

In nucleotides, the CDR3 is TGCGCCAGCAGTGCTAGACAGCTATCGAACACTGAAGCTTTCTTT. Translated: CASSARQLSNTEAFF. The chain couples TRBV10-2 to TRBJ1-1, with D possibly TRBD1 on 5 matching bases. This CDR3 region has 15 residues. The V gene lost 4 bases and the J gene lost 1 base, with 13 bases spanning the gap. CDR1 WSHSY and CDR2 SAAADI come from the germline V gene.

In regard to this clone: Relative to the germline gene, one junction end is altered; a read error may explain this. V is TRBV2 and J is TRBJ2-7; 7 bases line up with TRBD2. Germline lookup yields CDR1 SNHLY and CDR2 FYNNEI. The CDR3 consists of 13 residues. In nucleotides, the CDR3 is TGTGCCGGCAGTGTCGGGACTAATGACGAGCAGTACTTC. This codes for CAGSVGTNDEQYF. Full variable domain (remainder filled in from reference TRBV2 and TRBJ2-7): EPEVTQTPSHQVTQMGQEVILRCVPISNHLYFYWYRQILGQKVEFLVSFYNNEISEKSEIFDDQFSVERPDGSNFTLKIRSTKLEDSAMYFCAGSVGTNDEQYFGPGTRLTVT.

The chain joins TRBV6-1 to TRBJ1-3, with D possibly matching TRBD1 (5 bases). The CDR3 runs 17 residues. V was cut by 2 bases and J by 4 bases, with 18 bases left in between. Germline V gene data show CDR1 as MNHNS and CDR2 as SASEGT. The CDR3 region has the DNA TGTGCCAGCAGTGAAAGTTTGCGGGGCCCAGGCGGAAACACCATATATTTT. It specifies CASSESLRGPGGNTIYF.

The CDR3 reads CASSLRTGGDSPLHF. In nucleotides, the CDR3 is TGTGCCAGCTCACTACGGACAGGGGGCGATTCACCCCTCCACTTT. This chain joins TRBV18 and TRBJ1-6; TRBD1 matches 11 bases. V lost 4 bases, J lost 8 bases, and 4 bases stayed unmatched. Looked up from germline, CDR1 is KGHSH and CDR2 is LQKENI. CDR3 size: 15 residues.

V and J are TRBV28 and TRBJ1-1, with a tentative D call TRBD1 (6 bases). CDR3 length: 13 residues. The germline gives CDR1 MDHEN, CDR2 SYDVKM. Trimming removed 3 bases from V and 7 bases from J, with 12 bases in between. This chain's CDR3 is CASSLLGQHEAFF. DNA of the CDR3: TGTGCCAGCAGTTTGCTCGGACAGCATGAAGCTTTCTTT.

The V and J genes are TRBV7-9 and TRBJ2-7; unclear D gene. V lost 0 bases to trimming and J lost 7 bases, with 7 bases between them. The V gene's germline CDR1 is SEHNR and CDR2 FQNEAQ (reference sequence). There are 12 residues in the CDR3. The chain's CDR3 is CASSLATPEQYF. CDR3 bases: TGTGCCAGCAGCTTAGCAACTCCAGAGCAGTACTTC. The whole variable domain, filled in from reference TRBV7-9 and TRBJ2-7, reads DTGVSQNPRHKITKRGQNVTFRCDPISEHNRLYWYRQTLGQGPEFLTYFQNEAQLEKSRLLSDRFSAERPKGSFSTLEIQRTEQGDSAMYLCASSLATPEQYFGPGTRLTVT.

The chain is built from TRBV6-5 and TRBJ2-1; 7 bases align to TRBD2. V lost 6 bases, J lost 7 bases, and 9 bases stayed unmatched. The CDR3 runs to 14 residues. Germline CDR1 and CDR2: MNHEY and SVGAGI. The CDR3 nucleotides are TGTGCCAGCAGGGCTAGCGGAGTTTGGAATGAGCAGTTCTTC. Residues: CASRASGVWNEQFF.

The chain has TRBV28 and TRBJ1-1, with a tentative D call TRBD1 (6 bases). Trimming cost V 6 bases and J 3 bases, with 14 bases left between them. Germline loops: CDR1 MDHEN, CDR2 SYDVKM. The CDR3 has 14 amino acids. This chain's CDR3 is CASSPQRGYTEAFF. The CDR3 nucleotides read TGTGCCAGCAGCCCCCAAAGGGGGTACACTGAAGCTTTCTTT.

Points on this clone: The same CDR3 can be traced to other DNA sequences in this sample. CDR3 protein: CASSEREGGGNQPQHF. The CDR3 DNA sequence: TGTGCCAGCAGTGAAAGAGAGGGTGGGGGCAATCAGCCCCAGCATTTT. The gene calls are TRBV6-1 and TRBJ1-5; D is uncertain. The length of the CDR3 is 16 residues. Germline CDR1 MNHNS, CDR2 SASEGT. The V gene lost 2 bases and the J gene lost 2 bases, with 13 bases spanning the gap.